This T cell receptor (beta chain) was sequenced in a study of T cell repertoires in cytomegalovirus infection. Study information: Evidence of both CMV infection and a matching HLA type came from public TCR beta signatures.

Using its own MiXCR run on the reads, TCRdb lists one record per CDR3 protein. This sample has roughly 230,000 distinct CDR3 sequences; over 15% occur once, and the top ten carry less than 60%. Study-level results: Within the response measured ex vivo, HLA-C-restricted CMV-specific TCR beta clonotypes were dominant. CMV carriers having the relevant HLA were flagged by cumulative public TCR beta family frequency.

As for this clonotype: The antigen remains unidentified.

J was trimmed by 6 bases and V by 10 bases; bases with no gene match: 7. This CDR3 contains 13 residues. Germline-derived CDR1 and CDR2 are MNHNY and SVGAGI (reference sequence). The sequence came from a human donor in good health (CMV status not recorded). Some clones in this sample may be carry-over from other donors' samples. Sequenced sample: CD8+ T cells from PBMCs. The chain uses TRBV6-6 and TRBJ2-1; TRBD2 matches at 9 bases. The CDR3 nucleotides are TGTGCCACAAGCGGGGGGTCCGTCAATGAGCAGTTCTTC. It specifies CATSGGSVNEQFF.